These 2 T cell receptor beta chains were all obtained from the same sample, sequenced in a study of blood T cells in healthy people across ages. A J-beta primer mix and a sample-barcoded 5' primer were used in a second PCR of about 6 to 12 cycles. TCRdb used MiXCR to reprocess the 5' RACE reads, holding one entry per CDR3 protein. The sample records 550,000 to 650,000 distinct CDR3 sequences, roughly 30% being singletons. Sequenced material: blood. Every receptor here comes from a woman aged 80 or older in good health.

The sample holds many counts of this clonotype. The V call is TRBV7-2, the J call TRBJ1-5; unclear D gene. Deletions cut 3 bases from V and 0 bases from J, with 6 bases between. From germline, CDR1 is SGHTA and CDR2 FQGNSA. The CDR3 covers 14 residues. The CDR3 coding sequence is TGTGCCAGCAGCTTGATGGATAGCAATCAGCCCCAGCATTTT. It encodes CASSLMDSNQPQHF.

The J gene is TRBJ2-1, the V gene TRBV19, with a weak D call TRBD1 (5 bases). CDR3 length equals 15 residues. Per the germline V gene, CDR1 is LNHDA and CDR2 is SQIVND (reference sequence). V shed 7 bases and J shed 4 bases, with 17 bases lying between them. The CDR3 region is CASTQRLGVYNEQFF. The CDR3 nucleotides read TGTGCCAGTACCCAAAGGCTAGGGGTTTACAATGAGCAGTTCTTC.